The 14 T cell receptor beta chains below were found in one sample sequenced in a study of blood T cell repertoires in COVID-19. Data came from immunoSEQ multiplex PCR; TCRdb stores just in-frame clones and leaves some out. The sample records approximately 300,000 clones, about 87% being singletons. Sequenced input: PBMCs or T cells enriched from blood (not recorded which). The receptor source for this set is a young woman who had recovered from COVID-19.

The chain combines TRBV28 with TRBJ1-2; 7 bases agree with TRBD1. The CDR3 is 13 amino acids. Germline V gene data show CDR1 as MDHEN and CDR2 as SYDVKM. The V and J ends lost 7 bases and 4 bases, in that order; junction bases with no gene match: 6. This CDR3 is CASTQTGSYGYTF. CDR3 nucleotides: TGTGCCAGCACCCAGACAGGGAGCTATGGCTACACCTTC.

Here the CDR3 DNA reads TGTGCCAGTAGTATGAGGGTGGGAGTGGGCAATCAGCCCCAGCATTTT. This translates into CASSMRVGVGNQPQHF. The V call is TRBV19, the J call TRBJ1-5; D remains ambiguous. CDR1 and CDR2 (germline): LNHDA, SQIVND (reference sequence). V was pared by 3 bases and J by 2 bases, with 14 bases between. The CDR3 totals 16 residues.

The chain combines TRBV9 with TRBJ2-1; 9 nucleotides agree with TRBD2. This CDR3 is built from 16 residues. The V gene end was trimmed by 0 bases and the J gene end by 5 bases; junction bases not matched to a gene: 6. Germline V CDR1 and CDR2: SGDLS, YYNGEE. The CDR3 sequence is CASSVVVAGADNEQFF. In nucleotides, the CDR3 is TGTGCCAGCAGCGTAGTTGTAGCGGGGGCCGACAATGAGCAGTTCTTC.

J is TRBJ2-1 and V is TRBV11-3, with 8 nucleotides matching TRBD1. V shed 2 bases and J 4 bases; nucleotides not matched to a gene: 4. Germline CDR1 and CDR2: SGHNT and YENEEA. The CDR3 spans 15 residues. The CDR3 DNA reads as TGTGCCAGCAGCTTACGACAGGGGCTATACAATGAGCAGTTCTTC. Its translation is CASSLRQGLYNEQFF.

The chain links TRBV19 to TRBJ1-6; the D is unclear. Germline CDR1 LNHDA, CDR2 SQIVND (reference sequence). The V and J ends lost 8 bases and 9 bases respectively, with 14 bases between them. The CDR3 is made up of 13 amino acids. The CDR3 protein is CASQWGSGSPLHF. The DNA of the CDR3 is TGTGCCAGTCAATGGGGTAGCGGTTCACCCCTCCACTTT.

J is TRBJ2-5 and V is TRBV5-5; 9 bases are a match to TRBD1. CDR1 and CDR2 from the germline V gene are SGHKS and YYEKEE (reference sequence). The CDR3 consists of 14 residues. Germline trimming cut 2 bases from V and 3 bases from J; bases unmatched to any gene: 2. The CDR3 reads CASSFRTGEETQYF. CDR3 nucleotide sequence: TGTGCCAGCAGCTTCCGGACAGGGGAAGAGACCCAGTACTTC.

The chain couples TRBV4-1 to TRBJ2-1; 7 bases align to TRBD2. The J segment lost 10 bases and the V segment lost 0 bases, leaving 6 bases of the junction unmatched. Germline assignment: CDR1 MGHRA and CDR2 YSYEKL. The CDR3 contains 14 residues. In nucleotides, the CDR3 is TGCGCCAGCAGCCAAGACGGGGGGAGGGTCGAGCAGTTCTTC. Its translation: CASSQDGGRVEQFF.

This rearrangement joins TRBV30 to TRBJ1-1; 7 nucleotides match TRBD1. This CDR3 has 14 amino acids. Germline V gives CDR1 GTSNPN, CDR2 SVGIG (reference sequence). After removal of 3 bases from V and 0 bases from J, the junction contained 4 bases not matched to a gene. The CDR3 reads CAWRSGQLNTEAFF. CDR3 sequence (DNA): TGTGCCTGGAGGTCGGGACAGTTGAACACTGAAGCTTTCTTT.

V and J are TRBV3-1 (or the pseudogene TRBV3-2) and TRBJ2-7, with D perhaps matching TRBD1 (5 bases). Germline V lookup: CDR1 LGHDT, CDR2 YNNKEL (reference sequence). V was cut by 1 base and J by 3 bases, with 13 bases left in between. This CDR3 comprises 15 residues. As DNA, the CDR3 is TGTGCCAGCAGCCAAGGGGGCAGCAACTACTACGAGCAGTACTTC. It codes for CASSQGGSNYYEQYF.

The V gene is TRBV2, the J gene TRBJ2-5; D possibly corresponds to TRBD1 (5 bases). Trimming took 2 bases from V and 3 from J, leaving 7 bases between them. This CDR3 region has 13 residues. Germline lookup yields CDR1 SNHLY and CDR2 FYNNEI. This CDR3 reads CASSELGEETQYF. The DNA for the CDR3 is TGTGCCAGCAGTGAACTAGGGGAAGAGACCCAGTACTTC.

This chain links TRBV12-3 or TRBV12-4 with TRBJ1-1; no definite D call. The CDR3 contains 13 residues. V lost 4 bases and J lost 1, with 7 bases in between. CDR3 sequence: CASSSPENTEAFF. The CDR3 DNA sequence: TGTGCCAGCAGTTCTCCAGAGAACACTGAAGCTTTCTTT.

The rearrangement uses TRBV5-8 and TRBJ1-4; D not resolved. CDR1 SGHTS and CDR2 YDEGEE come from the germline V gene. Trimming pared 0 bases from V and 0 bases from J, leaving 9 bases between. This CDR3 is built from 16 residues. The CDR3 DNA follows: TGTGCCAGCAGCTTGGGGCAGGTTGCAACTAATGAAAAACTGTTTTTT. Its protein is CASSLGQVATNEKLFF.

This clone was counted between two and nine times. The J gene is TRBJ1-1, the V gene TRBV5-4; no firm D call. This CDR3 contains 13 residues. The V end was cut by 1 base, the J end by 4 bases, with 8 bases between. CDR1 and CDR2 from the germline V gene are SGHNT and YYREEE (reference sequence). CDR3: CASSLRGLTEAFF. CDR3 nucleotide sequence: TGTGCCAGCAGCTTGCGTGGACTCACTGAAGCTTTCTTT.

The table lists this clone with a count of one. This chain uses TRBV2 with TRBJ2-3; 9 positions match TRBD1. Germline assignment: CDR1 SNHLY and CDR2 FYNNEI. Trimming cost V 7 bases and J 3 bases; bases outside gene matches: 8. The CDR3 totals 15 residues. The CDR3 loop reads CASNHRDRVTDTQYF. For the CDR3, the DNA is TGTGCCAGCAACCACCGGGACAGGGTTACAGATACGCAGTATTTT.